The 8 T cell receptor beta chains reported below all come from one sample, sequenced in a study of memory CD8 T cells in hepatitis C reinfection. As to time point: peak reinfection, 3 to 8 weeks after reinfection detection. Sorted cells were sequenced directly ex vivo without any in vitro expansion. Using immunoSEQ multiplex PCR, the repertoire was profiled, and TCRdb retains in-frame clones only, with some absent. The profile shows 35,000 to 50,000 clones, 88% of them singletons. Sequencing was performed on naive CD8+ T cells sorted from blood. The receptors originated from a man aged 18 to 29 with hepatitis C virus infection.

The CDR3 sequence: CASSVGQGSYNEQFF. The CDR3 coding sequence is TGTGCCAGCAGTGTGGGACAGGGCTCCTACAATGAGCAGTTCTTC. The chain uses TRBV6-1 and TRBJ2-1, with TRBD1 matching 9 bases. The V and J ends lost 4 bases and 0 bases, in that order; junction bases with no gene match: 1. The CDR3 is 15 amino acids. Germline V lookup: CDR1 MNHNS, CDR2 SASEGT.

V usage is TRBV7-6 and J usage is TRBJ2-1, with TRBD2 identical over 10 bases. Germline V gene lookup returns CDR1 SGHVS and CDR2 FNYEAQ. The V segment lost 2 bases and the J segment 0 bases; nucleotides outside the gene matches: 1. The CDR3 is 16 amino acids. As DNA, the CDR3 is TGTGCCAGCAGCTTAAGCGGGGGGGCCTCCTACAATGAGCAGTTCTTC. Its protein is CASSLSGGASYNEQFF.

A few counts support this clone. The chain is built from TRBV6-6 and TRBJ1-1; 8 nucleotides align to TRBD1. This CDR3 has 15 residues. The ends lost 4 bases at V and 7 bases at J; junction bases unmatched: 11. Germline values: CDR1 MNHNY, CDR2 SVGAGI (reference sequence). CDR3 protein: CASSSSPGQVLEAFF. The CDR3 DNA is TGTGCCAGCAGTTCGTCCCCGGGACAGGTGCTTGAAGCTTTCTTT.

The V gene is TRBV6-1, the J gene TRBJ1-5; possibly TRBD1 for D (6 bases). The germline V gene has CDR1 MNHNS and CDR2 SASEGT. Trimming left V 4 bases short and J 2 bases short, with 9 bases between. The CDR3 is 14 amino acids. The DNA of the CDR3 is TGTGCCAGCAGTGGGACAGTTGGCAATCAGCCCCAGCATTTT. Encoded protein: CASSGTVGNQPQHF.

This chain uses TRBV6-6 with TRBJ1-2; D gene uncertain. The CDR3 spans 12 residues. The V end was cut by 0 bases, the J end by 10 bases, with 9 bases between. The germline CDR1 and CDR2 sequences are MNHNY and SVGAGI (reference sequence). CDR3 amino acids: CASSYSEDSYTF. The DNA for the CDR3 is TGTGCCAGCAGTTACTCGGAGGATTCCTACACCTTC.

This clone has a handful of counts. The chain is built from TRBV27 and TRBJ2-7; 7 positions match TRBD1. CDR3 size: 14 residues. Germline-derived CDR1 and CDR2 are MNHEY and SMNVEV (reference sequence). Trimming took 2 bases from V and 3 from J; bases not matched to a gene: 4. CDR3 sequence: CASSLGQDHYEQYF. CDR3 DNA: TGTGCCAGCAGTTTAGGACAGGACCACTACGAGCAGTACTTC.

The chain couples TRBV9 to TRBJ2-3, with D maybe TRBD1 (5 bases). The CDR3 sequence is 14 residues long. Deletions cut 7 bases from V and 2 bases from J, with 14 bases between. Looked up from germline, CDR1 is SGDLS and CDR2 is YYNGEE. The CDR3 is CASGEQASTDTQYF. The DNA for the CDR3 is TGTGCCAGCGGTGAACAGGCATCCACAGATACGCAGTATTTT.

The J gene is TRBJ2-7, the V gene TRBV2, with 8 bases fitting TRBD1. After removal of 1 base from V and 5 bases from J, the junction contained 4 bases not matched to a gene. From germline, CDR1 is SNHLY and CDR2 FYNNEI. The CDR3 length is 14 residues. The CDR3 loop reads CASSEGTGFNEQYV. Written as DNA, the CDR3 is TGTGCCAGCAGTGAAGGGACAGGGTTCAACGAGCAGTACGTC.